This TCR beta chain originates from a study of T cell changes during pregnancy in multiple sclerosis. Sequenced by immunoSEQ multiplex PCR; TCRdb stores in-frame clones only, minus some. The table has around 92,000 clones, about 94% seen once; the top ten hold around 2.3%. The CDR3 sequence is 14 residues long. Germline trimming cut 6 bases from V and 5 bases from J; bases unmatched to any gene: 6. The V gene's germline CDR1 is SNHLY and CDR2 FYNNEI. The V call is TRBV2, the J call TRBJ2-5; the match to TRBD1 covers 10 bases. The source was peripheral blood, collected in the third trimester of pregnancy. This TCR was recovered from a female donor with multiple sclerosis, enrolled in a pregnancy study. The CDR3 loop reads CASSRQGARETQYF. The CDR3 coding sequence is TGTGCCAGCAGCCGACAGGGGGCGCGGGAGACCCAGTACTTC.